Listed below are T cell receptor beta chains from one sample, sequenced in a study of blood T cells in healthy people across ages. Each CDR3 protein gets one entry after TCRdb re-called the 5' RACE reads with MiXCR. The table shows 1 million or so distinct CDR3 sequences, with approximately 25% occurring only once. These data also formed part of another study, on T cells of mothers and their children.

The sample consisted of blood. These receptor sequences come from a girl aged 2-15 years in good health. CDR3s include the opening cysteine and the closing phenylalanine or tryptophan. The D gene is left open where the match is weak. Some rows mark clone size as missing; the rest say once, few, many or name a class of expanded clone.

d_call	clone_size	j_call	v_call	cdr3_nt	cdr3_aa
TRBD1	NA	TRBJ2-7	TRBV29-1	TGCAGCGTCGGGGGACAGGGTAGATATCCCTACGAGCAGTACTTC	CSVGGQGRYPYEQYF
TRBD2	once	TRBJ2-7	TRBV27	TGTGCCAGCAGTTTGGACGGGAGGGCCCCCTCCTACGAGCAGTACTTC	CASSLDGRAPSYEQYF
NA	NA	TRBJ2-3	TRBV5-1	TGCGCCAGCAGCGGCTCTTCGGATACGCAGTATTTT	CASSGSSDTQYF
NA	few	TRBJ2-1	TRBV12-3/TRBV12-4	TGTGCCAGCACCGGGGCTCCCACCTACAATGAGCAGTTCTTC	CASTGAPTYNEQFF
NA	few	TRBJ1-2	TRBV12-3/TRBV12-4	TGTGCCAGCAGTTTAGATGGTGCGGGGGACACCTTC	CASSLDGAGDTF
NA	few	TRBJ2-5	TRBV3-1	TGTGCCAGCAGCCCCCGCGGCTGGCAAGAGACCCAGTACTTC	CASSPRGWQETQYF
NA	NA	TRBJ2-7	TRBV7-9	TGTGCCAGCAGCCCCGGACGCCCAGAGCAGTACTTC	CASSPGRPEQYF
TRBD1	few	TRBJ1-1	TRBV13	TGTGCCAGCAGCATAGATTTACGGGACAGGTACACTGAAGCTTTCTTT	CASSIDLRDRYTEAFF
NA	few	TRBJ2-7	TRBV9	TGTGCCAGCAGCGGCGGCTTCGGGGGCGACGAGCAGTACTTC	CASSGGFGGDEQYF
NA	few	TRBJ2-7	TRBV5-6	TGTGCCAGCAGCTTGGCCGGCGACCCCGGGGACGAGCAGTACTTC	CASSLAGDPGDEQYF
NA	NA	TRBJ2-5	TRBV7-2	TGTGCCAGCAGCTCGTCGACTAGACTGGGAGAGACCCAGTACTTC	CASSSSTRLGETQYF
NA	NA	TRBJ2-7	TRBV25-1	TGTGCCAGCGGATGGGCTATTGCCGGGATCTACGAGCAGTACTTC	CASGWAIAGIYEQYF
NA	few	TRBJ1-5	TRBV7-2	TGTGCCAGCAGCCCTGAAGGGTACAATCAGCCCCAGCATTTT	CASSPEGYNQPQHF
NA	NA	TRBJ1-4	TRBV20-1	TGCAGTGCAACGACTTCAACTAATGAAAAACTGTTTTTT	CSATTSTNEKLFF
NA	NA	TRBJ2-5	TRBV28	TGTGCCAGCAGTACGAGGGGTTGGCAGTACTTC	CASSTRGWQYF
TRBD1	few	TRBJ2-1	TRBV7-3	TGTGCCAGCAGCTCGGGACAGGGGGCGGATGAAGGCAAGAATGAGCAGTTCTTC	CASSSGQGADEGKNEQFF
NA	NA	TRBJ2-4	TRBV20-1	TGCAGTGCTAGTAAGCCTTCGCCCAGTGGAAACATTCAGTACTTC	CSASKPSPSGNIQYF
TRBD2	NA	TRBJ2-5	TRBV5-1	TGCGCCAGCAGCTTGTATACTAGCGGGTTTCGGGAGACCCAGTACTTC	CASSLYTSGFRETQYF
TRBD2	few	TRBJ2-7	TRBV4-1	TGCGCCAGCAGCCAAGATTTAGCGGGAGGTCGGTACGAGCAGTACTTC	CASSQDLAGGRYEQYF
TRBD2	NA	TRBJ2-7	TRBV29-1	TGCAGCGTGAATAGCGGGTACTCCTACGAGCAGTACTTC	CSVNSGYSYEQYF
NA	many	TRBJ2-7	TRBV6-2/TRBV6-3	TGTGCCAGCAGTTACGGTGGAGTCGAGCAGTACTTC	CASSYGGVEQYF
NA	many	TRBJ2-1	TRBV9	TGTGCCAGCAGCGATAGTGGTGAGCAGTTCTTC	CASSDSGEQFF
NA	NA	TRBJ2-3	TRBV2	TGTGCCAGCAAGGCCGACACAGATACGCAGTATTTT	CASKADTDTQYF
TRBD1	NA	TRBJ2-7	TRBV12-3/TRBV12-4	TGTGCCTGCAGCCCAAATGGGGACAGGGTCGGCGAGCAGTACTTC	CACSPNGDRVGEQYF
TRBD2	few	TRBJ2-1	TRBV5-1	TGCGCCAGCAGCTTGAAAGCGGGAGTAAATGAGCAGTTCTTC	CASSLKAGVNEQFF
NA	many	TRBJ2-7	TRBV4-3	TGCGCCAGCAGCCAAGATTTTCCAGGCCTCGGGCAGTACTTC	CASSQDFPGLGQYF
NA	few	TRBJ2-5	TRBV5-1	TGCGCCAGCAAAGATTTCCAAGAGACCCAGTACTTC	CASKDFQETQYF
TRBD2	NA	TRBJ2-1	TRBV7-9	TGTGCCAGCAGCCTCTTAGGGCTAGCGGGATACAATGAGCAGTTCTTC	CASSLLGLAGYNEQFF
NA	NA	TRBJ2-1	TRBV12-3/TRBV12-4	TGTGCCAGCAGTTTATTCTTTAACAATGAGCAGTTCTTC	CASSLFFNNEQFF
NA	few	TRBJ2-3	TRBV5-6	TGTGCCAGCAGCAAAGGCATCGGGGGAAGAGATACGCAGTATTTT	CASSKGIGGRDTQYF
NA	NA	TRBJ2-5	TRBV29-1	TGCAGCGTTGAACTCGGAGAAGAACCAGAGACCCAGTACTTC	CSVELGEEPETQYF
TRBD1	NA	TRBJ1-2	TRBV20-1	TGCAGTGCTAGGGCTTGGGGACAGGGGATTCAGGAGGGCTACACCTTC	CSARAWGQGIQEGYTF
TRBD2	few	TRBJ2-1	TRBV20-1	TGCAGTGCTAGAGAAATAATGGGACTAGCGGGAGATTCCAGCTCCTACAATGAGCAGTTCTTC	CSAREIMGLAGDSSSYNEQFF
NA	few	TRBJ2-1	TRBV20-1	TGCAGTGCCGTCCGGCGGGCTAGCGTAGATTGGTACAATGAGCAGTTCTTC	CSAVRRASVDWYNEQFF
TRBD1	few	TRBJ1-1	TRBV2	TGTGCCTGCGGGACAGGGAGAGGCACTGAAGCTTTCTTT	CACGTGRGTEAFF
NA	NA	TRBJ2-3	TRBV6-5	TGTGCCAGCAGTTACACCCGGGGTCAGGCGCAGTATTTT	CASSYTRGQAQYF
NA	few	TRBJ1-4	TRBV10-3	TGTGCCATCAGTGAGTTCGACCTACTCGGTAATGAAAAACTGTTTTTT	CAISEFDLLGNEKLFF
TRBD1	NA	TRBJ2-4	TRBV29-1	TGCAGCGTTGAACCGGGGACAGGGTACCAAATGAACATTCAGTACTTC	CSVEPGTGYQMNIQYF
TRBD1	NA	TRBJ2-7	TRBV9	TGTGCCAGCAGCGCCAACTCCGACAGGGGGCAAGAGTACTTC	CASSANSDRGQEYF
NA	NA	TRBJ2-5	TRBV7-9	TGTGCCAGCAGCAGGTACAGGGATCAAGAGACCCAGTACTTC	CASSRYRDQETQYF
NA	NA	TRBJ1-5	TRBV4-3	TGCGCCAGCAGCCAAGGGGATGAGGGGGAGACTAATCAGCCTCAGCATTTT	CASSQGDEGETNQPQHF
TRBD2	NA	TRBJ2-7	TRBV20-1	TGCAGTGCCCGGGGACTAGCGGGCCAAATCGTAGTCTACGAGCAGTACTTC	CSARGLAGQIVVYEQYF
NA	few	TRBJ2-3	TRBV5-1	TGCGCCAGCAGCTTCTCGGGGGTGTTCACAGATACGCAGTATTTT	CASSFSGVFTDTQYF
NA	once	TRBJ1-5	TRBV7-9	TGTGCCAGCAGCTTTCTTGGGGGGGATCAGCCCCAGCATTTT	CASSFLGGDQPQHF
NA	NA	TRBJ1-2	TRBV6-5	TGTGCCAGCAGTTACCTGCGCTCCGATGGCTACACCTTC	CASSYLRSDGYTF
NA	few	TRBJ1-1	TRBV20-1	TGCAGTGCACCACCGACAGATCCCACGGCCACTGAAGCTTTCTTT	CSAPPTDPTATEAFF
TRBD2	NA	TRBJ2-5	TRBV20-1	TGCAGTGCTCTGATCGGGGGGTATCAAGAGACCCAGTACTTC	CSALIGGYQETQYF
TRBD1	NA	TRBJ2-7	TRBV10-3	TGTGCCTCCCGAGGGGGCCCTACCCCCTACGAGCAGTACTTC	CASRGGPTPYEQYF
NA	few	TRBJ2-7	TRBV29-1	TGCAGCGTACTACAGGTCGGGGGCGAGCAGTACTTC	CSVLQVGGEQYF
TRBD2	few	TRBJ2-5	TRBV24-1	TGTGCCACCAGTGATAGACTAGCGGGATCCACTGACCAGGAGACCCAGTACTTC	CATSDRLAGSTDQETQYF
TRBD2	NA	TRBJ2-7	TRBV7-9	TGTGCCAGCAGCTTAATCAGCGGGGGGGCCTCGGACGAGCAGTACTTC	CASSLISGGASDEQYF
TRBD1	NA	TRBJ1-2	TRBV29-1	TGCAGCGTTGCGTACGGACAGGCTGGCGGCTACACCTTC	CSVAYGQAGGYTF
NA	few	TRBJ2-5	TRBV29-1	TGCAGCGTTGAAGTGGGGGCGGAAGGAGAGACCCAGTACTTC	CSVEVGAEGETQYF
TRBD1	few	TRBJ1-2	TRBV15	TGTGCCACCAGCAGGACTACAGGGGCTGGGGGCTACACCTTC	CATSRTTGAGGYTF
NA	NA	TRBJ2-7	TRBV11-1	TGTGCCAGCAGCTTAGAGAGAGGGACACCCTGGGAGCAGTACTTC	CASSLERGTPWEQYF
NA	NA	TRBJ1-2	TRBV15	TGTGCCACCAGCAGAGGTGGAGGCTACACCTTC	CATSRGGGYTF
NA	NA	TRBJ1-4	TRBV6-1	TGTGCCAGCAGGGCGGGGTTCGGAGGGGAAAAACTGTTTTTT	CASRAGFGGEKLFF
NA	NA	TRBJ2-5	TRBV7-9	TGTGCCAGCAGCTTTACATGGCGGGAGACCCAGTACTTC	CASSFTWRETQYF
TRBD1	NA	TRBJ2-1	TRBV9	TGTGCCAGCAGCGTAGGGACAGGTTTGGGACAAAATGAGCAGTTCTTC	CASSVGTGLGQNEQFF